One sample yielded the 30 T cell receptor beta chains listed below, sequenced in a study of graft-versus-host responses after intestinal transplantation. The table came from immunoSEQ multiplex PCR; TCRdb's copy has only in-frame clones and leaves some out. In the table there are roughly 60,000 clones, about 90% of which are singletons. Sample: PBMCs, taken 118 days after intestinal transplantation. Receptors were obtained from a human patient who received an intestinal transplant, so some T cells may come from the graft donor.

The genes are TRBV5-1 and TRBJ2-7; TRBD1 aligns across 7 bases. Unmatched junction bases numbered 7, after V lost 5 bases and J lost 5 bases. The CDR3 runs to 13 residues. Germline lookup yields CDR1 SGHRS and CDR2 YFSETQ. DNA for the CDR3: TGCGCCAGCAGAAAAGACAGGGTCGACGAGCAGTACTTC. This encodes CASRKDRVDEQYF. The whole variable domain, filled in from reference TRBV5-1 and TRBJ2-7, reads KAGVTQTPRYLIKTRGQQVTLSCSPISGHRSVSWYQQTPGQGLQFLFEYFSETQRNKGNFPGRFSGRQFSNSRSEMNVSTLELGDSALYLCASRKDRVDEQYFGPGTRLTVT.

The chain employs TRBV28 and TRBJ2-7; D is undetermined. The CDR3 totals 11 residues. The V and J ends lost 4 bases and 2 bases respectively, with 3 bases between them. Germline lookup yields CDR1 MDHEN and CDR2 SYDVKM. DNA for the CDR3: TGTGCCAGCAGTTCGGCCTACGAGCAGTACTTC. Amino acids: CASSSAYEQYF.

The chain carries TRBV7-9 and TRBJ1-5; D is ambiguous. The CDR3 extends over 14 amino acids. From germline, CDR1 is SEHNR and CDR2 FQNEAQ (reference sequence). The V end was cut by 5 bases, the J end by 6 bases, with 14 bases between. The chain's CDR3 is CASSREFEGQPQHF. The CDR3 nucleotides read TGTGCCAGCAGCCGGGAATTTGAAGGTCAGCCCCAGCATTTT. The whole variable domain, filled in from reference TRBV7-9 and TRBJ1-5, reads DTGVSQNPRHKITKRGQNVTFRCDPISEHNRLYWYRQTLGQGPEFLTYFQNEAQLEKSRLLSDRFSAERPKGSFSTLEIQRTEQGDSAMYLCASSREFEGQPQHFGDGTRLSIL.

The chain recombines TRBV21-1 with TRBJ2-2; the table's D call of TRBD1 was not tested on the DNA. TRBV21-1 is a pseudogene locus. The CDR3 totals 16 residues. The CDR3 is CASSKGRGRNTGELFF. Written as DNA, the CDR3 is TGTGCCAGCAGCAAAGGCAGGGGACGGAACACCGGGGAGCTGTTTTTT.

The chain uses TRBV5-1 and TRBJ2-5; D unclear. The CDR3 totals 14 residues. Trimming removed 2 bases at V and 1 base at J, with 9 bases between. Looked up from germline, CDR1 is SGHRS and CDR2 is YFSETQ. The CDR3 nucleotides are TGCGCCAGCAGCTTAATTCCCAGCCAAGAGACCCAGTACTTC. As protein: CASSLIPSQETQYF. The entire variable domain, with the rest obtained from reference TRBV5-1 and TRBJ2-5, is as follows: KAGVTQTPRYLIKTRGQQVTLSCSPISGHRSVSWYQQTPGQGLQFLFEYFSETQRNKGNFPGRFSGRQFSNSRSEMNVSTLELGDSALYLCASSLIPSQETQYFGPGTRLLVL.

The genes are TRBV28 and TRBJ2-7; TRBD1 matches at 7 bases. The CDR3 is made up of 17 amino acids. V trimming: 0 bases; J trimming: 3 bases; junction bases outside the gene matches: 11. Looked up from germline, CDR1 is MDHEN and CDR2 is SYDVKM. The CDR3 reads CASSLWVTGFGVYEQYF. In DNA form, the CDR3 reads TGTGCCAGCAGTTTATGGGTGACAGGGTTTGGGGTCTACGAGCAGTACTTC.

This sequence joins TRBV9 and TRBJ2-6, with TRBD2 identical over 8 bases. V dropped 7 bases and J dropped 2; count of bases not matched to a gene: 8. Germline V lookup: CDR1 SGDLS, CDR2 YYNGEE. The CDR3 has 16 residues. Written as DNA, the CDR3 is TGTGCCAGCGGTCCCGGGGGGGAAACTGGGGCCAACGTCCTGACTTTC. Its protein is CASGPGGETGANVLTF.

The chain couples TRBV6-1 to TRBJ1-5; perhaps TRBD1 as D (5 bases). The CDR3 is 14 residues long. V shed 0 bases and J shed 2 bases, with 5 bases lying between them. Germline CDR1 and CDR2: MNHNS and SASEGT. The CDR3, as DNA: TGTGCCAGCAGTGAAGCAGGGGGCAATCAGCCCCAGCATTTT. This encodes CASSEAGGNQPQHF.

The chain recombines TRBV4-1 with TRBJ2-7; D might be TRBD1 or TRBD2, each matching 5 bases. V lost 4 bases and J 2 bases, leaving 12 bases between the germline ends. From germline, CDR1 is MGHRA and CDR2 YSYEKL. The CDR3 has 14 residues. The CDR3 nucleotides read TGCGCCAGCAGCCCGAGGGGAAAACCCTACGAGCAGTACTTC. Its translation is CASSPRGKPYEQYF.

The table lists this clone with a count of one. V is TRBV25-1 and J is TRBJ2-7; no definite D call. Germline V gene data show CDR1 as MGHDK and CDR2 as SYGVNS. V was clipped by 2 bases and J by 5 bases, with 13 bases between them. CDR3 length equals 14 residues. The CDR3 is CASSERDPSDEQYF. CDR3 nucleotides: TGTGCCAGCAGTGAACGCGACCCATCGGACGAGCAGTACTTC.

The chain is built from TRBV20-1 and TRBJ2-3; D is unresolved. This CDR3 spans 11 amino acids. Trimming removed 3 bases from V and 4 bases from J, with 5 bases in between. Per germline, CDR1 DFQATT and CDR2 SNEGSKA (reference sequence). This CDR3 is CSARTPDTQYF. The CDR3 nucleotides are TGCAGTGCTAGGACCCCAGATACGCAGTATTTT.

CDR3 bases: TGTGCCACCGCTAGTGGCACTTCCTCCTACAATGAGCAGTTCTTC. Its protein product is CATASGTSSYNEQFF. The chain links TRBV2 to TRBJ2-1, with unresolved D. The CDR3 totals 15 residues. CDR1 and CDR2 from the germline V gene are SNHLY and FYNNEI. V lost 10 bases and J lost 0, with 16 bases in between.

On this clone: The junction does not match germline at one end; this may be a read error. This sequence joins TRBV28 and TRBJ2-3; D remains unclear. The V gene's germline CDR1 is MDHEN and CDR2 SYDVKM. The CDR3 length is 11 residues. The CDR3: CEIVSTDTQYF. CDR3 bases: TGCGAGATAGTCAGCACAGATACGCAGTATTTT.

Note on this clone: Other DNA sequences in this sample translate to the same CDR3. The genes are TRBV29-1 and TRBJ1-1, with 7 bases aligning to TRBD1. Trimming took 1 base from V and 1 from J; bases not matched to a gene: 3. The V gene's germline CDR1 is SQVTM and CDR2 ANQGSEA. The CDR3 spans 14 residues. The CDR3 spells CSVEGRGPNTEAFF. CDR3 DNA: TGCAGCGTTGAAGGGAGGGGGCCGAACACTGAAGCTTTCTTT.

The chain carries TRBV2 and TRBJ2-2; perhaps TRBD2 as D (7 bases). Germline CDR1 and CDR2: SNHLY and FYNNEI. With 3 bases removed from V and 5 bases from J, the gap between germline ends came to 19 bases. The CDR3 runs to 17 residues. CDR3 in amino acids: CASSDFGGALGTGELFF. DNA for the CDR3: TGTGCCAGCAGTGATTTTGGGGGGGCGCTGGGGACCGGGGAGCTGTTTTTT.

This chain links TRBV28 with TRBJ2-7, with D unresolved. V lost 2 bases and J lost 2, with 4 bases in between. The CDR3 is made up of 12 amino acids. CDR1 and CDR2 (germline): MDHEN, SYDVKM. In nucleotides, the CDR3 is TGTGCCAGCAGTTTAGAGGCCTACGAGCAGTACTTC. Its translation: CASSLEAYEQYF. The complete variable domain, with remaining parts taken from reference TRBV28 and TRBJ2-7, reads DVKVTQSSRYLVKRTGEKVFLECVQDMDHENMFWYRQDPGLGLRLIYFSYDVKMKEKGDIPEGYSVSREKKERFSLILESASTNQTSMYLCASSLEAYEQYFGPGTRLTVT.

The CDR3 here is CAISEGGGRNEQFF. The CDR3 coding sequence is TGTGCCATCAGTGAGGGGGGGGGCCGTAATGAGCAGTTCTTC. V and J are TRBV10-3 and TRBJ2-1, with a weak D call TRBD2 (7 bases). The V gene's germline CDR1 is ENHRY and CDR2 SYGVKD. V dropped 2 bases and J dropped 7 bases, with 12 bases sitting between them. CDR3 length equals 14 residues.

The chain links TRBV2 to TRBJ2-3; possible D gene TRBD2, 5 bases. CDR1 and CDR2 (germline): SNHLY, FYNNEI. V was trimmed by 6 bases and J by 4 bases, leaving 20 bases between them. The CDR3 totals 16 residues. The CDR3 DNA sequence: TGTGCCAGCAGCGTGGGCTCGAGGACTTTTGCAGATACGCAGTATTTT. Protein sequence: CASSVGSRTFADTQYF.

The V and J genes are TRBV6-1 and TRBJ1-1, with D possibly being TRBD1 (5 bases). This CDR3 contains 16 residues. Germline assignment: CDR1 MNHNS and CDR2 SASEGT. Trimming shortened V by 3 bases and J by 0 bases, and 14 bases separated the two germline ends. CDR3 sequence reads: CASSEALGGLNTEAFF. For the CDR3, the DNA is TGTGCCAGCAGTGAGGCCCTGGGGGGTTTGAACACTGAAGCTTTCTTT.

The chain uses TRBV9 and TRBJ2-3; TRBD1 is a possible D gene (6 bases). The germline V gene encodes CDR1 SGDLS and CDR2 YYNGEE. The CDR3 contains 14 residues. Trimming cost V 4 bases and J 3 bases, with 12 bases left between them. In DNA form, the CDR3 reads TGTGCCAGCAGCCCTCGGACAGCGACAGATACGCAGTATTTT. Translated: CASSPRTATDTQYF.

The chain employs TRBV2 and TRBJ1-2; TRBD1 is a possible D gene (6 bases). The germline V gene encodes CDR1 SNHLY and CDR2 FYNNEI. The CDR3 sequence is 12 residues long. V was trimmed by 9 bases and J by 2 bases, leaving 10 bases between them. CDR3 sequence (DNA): TGTGCCAGAGGAGGACAGAACTATGGCTACACCTTC. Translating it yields CARGGQNYGYTF.

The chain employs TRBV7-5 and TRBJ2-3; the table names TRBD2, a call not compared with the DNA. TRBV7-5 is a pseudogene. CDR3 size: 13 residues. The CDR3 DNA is TGTGCCAGAAGAGGAGTAGCCAACGATACGCAGTATTTT. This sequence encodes CARRGVANDTQYF.

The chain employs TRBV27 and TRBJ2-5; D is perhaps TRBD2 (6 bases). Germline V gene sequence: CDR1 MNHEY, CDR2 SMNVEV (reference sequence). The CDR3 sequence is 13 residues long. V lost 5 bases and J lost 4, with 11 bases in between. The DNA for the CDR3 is TGTGCCAGCAGTAGTAGCGGCTCAGAGACCCAGTACTTC. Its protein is CASSSSGSETQYF.

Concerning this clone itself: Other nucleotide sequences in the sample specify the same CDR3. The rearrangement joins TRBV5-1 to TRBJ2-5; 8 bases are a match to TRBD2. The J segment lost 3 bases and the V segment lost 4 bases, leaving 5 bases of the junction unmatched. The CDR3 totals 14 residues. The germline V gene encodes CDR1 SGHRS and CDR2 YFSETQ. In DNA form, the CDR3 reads TGCGCCAGCAGCCCCGGACTAGCCGAAGAGACCCAGTACTTC. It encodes CASSPGLAEETQYF.

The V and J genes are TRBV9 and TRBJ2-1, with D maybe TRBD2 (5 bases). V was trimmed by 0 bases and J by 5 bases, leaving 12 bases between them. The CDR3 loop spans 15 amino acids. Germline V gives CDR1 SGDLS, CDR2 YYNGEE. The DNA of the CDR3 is TGTGCCAGCAGCGTAGGACGGGCTAGCCACAATGAGCAGTTCTTC. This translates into CASSVGRASHNEQFF.

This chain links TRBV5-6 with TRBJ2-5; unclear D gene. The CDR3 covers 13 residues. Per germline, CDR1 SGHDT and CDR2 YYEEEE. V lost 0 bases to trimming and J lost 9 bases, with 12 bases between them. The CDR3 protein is CASSLGLPMAQYF. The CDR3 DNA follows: TGTGCCAGCAGCTTGGGACTGCCAATGGCCCAGTACTTC.

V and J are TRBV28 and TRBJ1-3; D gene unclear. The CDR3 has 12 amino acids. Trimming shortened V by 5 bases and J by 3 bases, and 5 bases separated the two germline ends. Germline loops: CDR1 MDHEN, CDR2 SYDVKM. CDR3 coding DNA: TGTGCCAGCAGTGATGTTGGAAACACCATATATTTT. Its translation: CASSDVGNTIYF.

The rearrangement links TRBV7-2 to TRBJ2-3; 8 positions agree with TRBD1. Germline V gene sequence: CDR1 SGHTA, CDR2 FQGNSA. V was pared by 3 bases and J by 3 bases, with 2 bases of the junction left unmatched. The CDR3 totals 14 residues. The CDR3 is CASSFRTGTDTQYF. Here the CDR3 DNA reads TGTGCCAGCAGCTTCCGGACAGGGACAGATACGCAGTATTTT.

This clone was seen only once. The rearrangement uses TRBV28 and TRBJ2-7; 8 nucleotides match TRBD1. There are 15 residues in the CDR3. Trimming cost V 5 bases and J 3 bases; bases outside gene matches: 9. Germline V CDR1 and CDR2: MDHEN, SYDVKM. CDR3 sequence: CASSTGTGFVYEQYF. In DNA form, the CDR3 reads TGTGCCAGCAGTACCGGGACAGGTTTTGTCTACGAGCAGTACTTC. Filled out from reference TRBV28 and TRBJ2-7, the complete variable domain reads DVKVTQSSRYLVKRTGEKVFLECVQDMDHENMFWYRQDPGLGLRLIYFSYDVKMKEKGDIPEGYSVSREKKERFSLILESASTNQTSMYLCASSTGTGFVYEQYFGPGTRLTVT.

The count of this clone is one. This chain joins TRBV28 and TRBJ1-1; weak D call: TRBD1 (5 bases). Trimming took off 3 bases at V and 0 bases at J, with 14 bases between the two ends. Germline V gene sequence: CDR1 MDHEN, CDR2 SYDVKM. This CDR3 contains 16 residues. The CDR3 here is CASSFSQDTLNTEAFF. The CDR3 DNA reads TGTGCCAGCAGTTTCAGTCAGGACACCTTGAACACTGAAGCTTTCTTT. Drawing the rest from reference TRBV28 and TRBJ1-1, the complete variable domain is DVKVTQSSRYLVKRTGEKVFLECVQDMDHENMFWYRQDPGLGLRLIYFSYDVKMKEKGDIPEGYSVSREKKERFSLILESASTNQTSMYLCASSFSQDTLNTEAFFGQGTRLTVV.